This T cell receptor beta chain was sequenced in a study of shared clonotypes between healthy human individuals. After removal of 4 bases from V and 5 bases from J, the junction contained 6 bases not matched to a gene. Looked up from germline, CDR1 is SQVTM and CDR2 is ANQGSEA. This CDR3 contains 14 residues. CD8 cells classed as naive were CD45RO-negative and positively selected for CCR7, excluding terminally differentiated effector memory CD45RA+ cells. A word on this clone: Its matching antigen is unknown. The sample holds other DNA sequences that translate to the same CDR3.

As handled by the study authors: Filtering differed because ImmunoSEQ produced junction-only sequences that carried no quality scores. Profiling relied on immunoSEQ multiplex PCR, and the TCRdb table lists in-frame clones only, not all of them. V, J and clone size are taken as reported in that table, and D and trimming were inferred from the DNA itself. Of about 2 million clones listed, about 95% are singletons. Overall study findings and caveats: The authors sampled blood alone, and tissue repertoires likely differ.

Sequenced input: naive CD8+ T cells sorted from blood. This receptor was obtained from a man between 18 and 29 years old in good health. The chain recombines TRBV29-1 with TRBJ2-5, with 11 bases that match TRBD2. The CDR3 region has the DNA TGCAGCGTTGTGTTAGCGGGAGGGCAGGAGACCCAGTACTTC. Protein: CSVVLAGGQETQYF.